A selection of T cell receptor beta chains follows, all from one sample in a study of graft-versus-host responses after intestinal transplantation. Profiling relied on immunoSEQ multiplex PCR, and the TCRdb table lists in-frame clones only, not all of them. The sample lists roughly 10,000 clones, under 35% occurring once. Material: alloreactive CD8+ T cells from a mixed lymphocyte reaction culture, obtained before intestinal transplant. The receptors were gathered from a human patient who received an intestinal transplant. Both conserved end residues are part of each CDR3. The D gene is left open where the match is weak. Some rows mark clone size as missing; the rest say once, few, many or name a class of expanded clone.

TRBV27,-,-,CASSYSAYEQYF
TRBV6-4,TRBD1,few,CASSWGQGYEQYF
TRBV6-6,-,few,CASSYPGQGPHGYTF
TRBV11-2,-,-,CASSFGGIMYEQYF
TRBV6-5,-,-,CASTDSTYEQYF
TRBV7-3,-,-,CASSFAAGAEQYF
TRBV6-5,-,once,CASSRPPGLGQPQHF
TRBV7-9,-,-,CASRLSTGELFF
TRBV7-3,TRBD2,few,CASSFDPSGGASRELFF
TRBV13,-,-,CASSVARTGIASPLHF
TRBV7-9,TRBD2,medium-sized,CASSSGLSYEQYF
TRBV20-1,-,medium-sized,CSASPGNEQFF
TRBV4-2,TRBD1,-,CASSLGTGLNEQFF
TRBV5-4,-,-,CATAQTRENTEAFF
TRBV2,-,few,CASSEALLHPQERETQYF
TRBV6-6,-,few,CASSPPGEAFF
TRBV14,-,few,CASMGANNEQFF
TRBV5-4,-,medium-sized,CASSFGANYGYTF
TRBV6-1,TRBD1,-,CASRHRGRTNEKLFF
TRBV6-6,-,large,CASSYAGAEQYF
TRBV4-1,-,few,CASSQLVLGLQETQYF
TRBV5-1,TRBD1,few,CASSPRTGTSSYEQYF
TRBV7-8,TRBD1,-,CASSLSILAGTGNTEAFF
TRBV6-5,TRBD2,few,CASSPLAGGDTQYF
TRBV9,-,-,CASSVADYGYTF
TRBV6-9,TRBD1,-,CASSYARDSYEQYF
TRBV7-6,-,few,CASSLSAPEQFF
TRBV7-9,-,-,CASSSLGGDTQYF
TRBV7-3,-,-,CASRGDTATDTQYF
TRBV7-9,-,few,CASSLTLGAGDTQYF
TRBV5-1,-,few,CASSLALMGDSNPNTDTQYF
TRBV13,TRBD2,-,CASSSRAGVATGELFF
TRBV5-6,-,-,CASSLAPYEQYF
TRBV25-1,-,few,CASSGWEAGEAFF
TRBV6-1,TRBD1,-,CASRGEGQGGTEAFF
TRBV2,-,medium-sized,CASRVRGTEAFF
TRBV14,-,-,CASSQTELAGELFF
TRBV5-1,TRBD2,-,CASSLVGLAGEETQYF
TRBV29-1,-,few,CSVVSEWNYGYTF
TRBV5-1,TRBD2,few,CASSTGLAGAGRETQYF
TRBV6-5,-,-,CATQDSEEGTDTQYF
TRBV10-2,-,-,CASQTGGNEQFF
TRBV5-1,TRBD2,-,CASREGLVGETQYF
TRBV4-1,-,-,CASSQATGEGLYGYTF
TRBV5-4,TRBD1,-,CASSVTTGGLDEQYF
TRBV6-6,-,few,CASSNAQVSGYEQYF
TRBV11-1,-,medium-sized,CASSLMGSLDTGELFF
TRBV6-5,TRBD1,once,CASRRQGAVGTEAFF
TRBV6-5,-,-,CASSWGEGSYEQYF
TRBV7-3,TRBD2,few,CASSLWGGWDNEQFF
TRBV7-9,TRBD2,-,CASSWTTGGVETQYF
TRBV2,TRBD1,-,CASRERGLAGQYF
TRBV7-8,-,-,CASSFAAGGIGNTIYF
TRBV9,-,-,CASSVEGGTEAFF
TRBV4-1,TRBD1,few,CASSQDIGTGFYEQYF
TRBV10-1,-,-,CASSDHRAGMGIGEQFF
TRBV7-9,TRBD1,-,CASSATGAPLDGYTF
TRBV7-9,TRBD2,-,CASSLGLLAGETQYF
TRBV7-9,-,few,CASSLPPLGENYGYTF